This TCR beta chain is from a study of CD8 T cells in Susac syndrome (dated by TCRdb to between 2018 and 2021). Looking at the study overall: Of the Susac syndrome patients who were sequenced, eight were in clinical remission while about 6 had clinically active disease. At blood withdrawal, Susac syndrome patients were either therapy-naive, taking corticosteroids (in some cases with IVIg as well), or taking IVIg alone. Whether CD8+ T cell activation and differentiation in Susac syndrome was antigen driven was tested using repertoire sequencing.

About this clonotype itself: It has no known antigen specificity. Nothing much larger sits one base from this clone, and base qualities are not available.

Study-level results and caveats: The CD4+ T cell repertoire of patients with Susac syndrome showed no detectable clonal expansion. The number of individuals in the TCR sequencing and HLA analysis was acknowledged as relatively small.

CDR1 is given as MGHDK and CDR2 as SYGVNS, both from the germline V gene. Germline trimming: 5 bases from V, 5 bases from J; junction bases outside gene matches: 15. The CDR3 covers 16 residues, taking in both the cysteine and the phenylalanine. The sequence is cut down to CDR3 DNA, 48 bases in frame from base 1. Peripheral blood CD8+ and CD4+ T cells from healthy donors, Susac syndrome patients and multiple sclerosis patients were profiled by high-throughput TCR beta sequencing. Susac syndrome patients met recently defined diagnostic criteria for definite or probable disease. CD8+ TEMRA cells were enriched by FACS, while bulk CD8+ and CD4+ T cells were purified by magnetic negative isolation. Blood was collected in EDTA tubes and processed within 24 hours, with PBMCs isolated through density gradient centrifugation. PBMCs intended for TCR sequencing were frozen in liquid nitrogen and were later thawed in a 37 degrees C water bath. The sorted or isolated CD4+, CD8+ and CD8+ TEMRA cells reached a purity of at least 90%.

RNA was extracted using the RNeasy kit, and about 0.5 to 1 ug of the RNA was reverse transcribed with random hexamers. TCR beta CDR3 regions were amplified with the immunoSEQ multiplex PCR assay covering 54 Vbeta and 13 Jbeta segments. PCR amplification bias was corrected by using a synthetic template baseline for primer optimization and computational correction. Concerning the study's data processing: Reads were annotated to V, D and J genes per IMGT and analyzed with immunoSEQ Analyzer, keeping only productive sequences. Clonality was computed as one minus Shannon entropy normalized by log2 of the number of productive unique sequences. Public and private clones were assessed among the 100 most prevalent clones of each patient and control. Clones were defined as Susac-specific when absent from the healthy and MS cohorts, from fewer than 1,200 published viral clones and from other ImmuneACCESS disease sequences. The raw public reads went through TCRdb reprocessing: fastp at Q25, MiXCR clone calling, in-frame beta chains kept. Entries are consolidated by CDR3 protein sequence, retaining the most common genes and DNA. The V and J calls shown here were made by TCRdb, not taken from the authors' results. In all, the sample holds around 140,000 distinct CDR3 sequences, and roughly 94% of those were seen once. The ten most abundant clones make up about 0.15% of the sample.

Sequences were obtained from CD4+ T cells from PBMCs. The source of this sequence is a human donor with Susac syndrome. This sequence uses TRBV25-1 and TRBJ2-7; TRBD2 lines up with 7 middle nucleotides. The CDR3 reads CASSLRAGDYYDEQYF. The sequenced DNA is TGTGCCAGCAGTTTAAGGGCTGGGGACTATTATGACGAGCAGTACTTC.